The 5 T cell receptor beta chains listed next were all sequenced from one sample in a study of blood T cell repertoires in COVID-19. Measured with immunoSEQ multiplex PCR; TCRdb has only the in-frame clones, and not every one. The sample shows around 50,000 clones, more than 75% of them seen only once. The sequencing sample was made of peripheral blood. The origin of the receptors is a human donor in a cohort sampled during active COVID-19.

This rearrangement joins TRBV2 to TRBJ2-7; tentatively, D is TRBD2 (5 bases). V lost 5 bases, J lost 2 bases, and 13 bases lay in between. The CDR3 has 14 amino acids. Germline V gene lookup returns CDR1 SNHLY and CDR2 FYNNEI. The CDR3 bases are TGTGCCAGCAGTAGTTACGGGGTAACCTACGAGCAGTACTTC. Amino acid sequence: CASSSYGVTYEQYF.

This clone was seen a few times. V usage is TRBV30 and J usage is TRBJ2-2; weak D call: TRBD1 (6 bases). The V end lost 4 bases, the J end lost 2 bases, and 17 bases lay between the germline ends. This CDR3 has 16 amino acids. Germline V gene data show CDR1 as GTSNPN and CDR2 as SVGIG (reference sequence). CDR3: CAWTLGAGGNTGELFF. CDR3 in DNA: TGTGCCTGGACCCTGGGGGCAGGCGGTAACACCGGGGAGCTGTTTTTT.

The chain employs TRBV7-6 and TRBJ1-4, with 8 positions matching TRBD1. V shed 8 bases and J 3 bases; nucleotides not matched to a gene: 5. This CDR3 is built from 14 residues. CDR1 is SGHVS and CDR2 is FNYEAQ in the germline V gene. DNA for the CDR3: TGTGCCAGCGGACGCAGGGGGCCTAATGAAAAACTGTTTTTT. Its translation: CASGRRGPNEKLFF.

The chain recombines TRBV4-1 with TRBJ1-1, with 8 bases identical to TRBD1. Germline V lookup: CDR1 MGHRA, CDR2 YSYEKL. V shed 2 bases, J shed 5 bases, and the junction held 4 bases outside the gene matches. The CDR3 spans 14 residues. CDR3 DNA sequence: TGCGCCAGCAGCCAATGGACAGGGCGGACTGAAGCTTTCTTT. Translation: CASSQWTGRTEAFF.

The genes are TRBV19 and TRBJ1-1; 7 nucleotides align to TRBD1. V lost 8 bases and J lost 0; bases outside the gene matches: 9. The CDR3 extends over 15 amino acids. CDR1 LNHDA and CDR2 SQIVND come from the germline V gene (reference sequence). The CDR3 bases are TGTGCCAGTCGGACAGGTCGAACTTTGAACACTGAAGCTTTCTTT. Protein sequence: CASRTGRTLNTEAFF. Using reference TRBV19 and TRBJ1-1 for the parts outside the CDR3, the full variable domain is DGGITQSPKYLFRKEGQNVTLSCEQNLNHDAMYWYRQDPGQGLRLIYYSQIVNDFQKGDIAEGYSVSREKKESFPLTVTSAQKNPTAFYLCASRTGRTLNTEAFFGQGTRLTVV.